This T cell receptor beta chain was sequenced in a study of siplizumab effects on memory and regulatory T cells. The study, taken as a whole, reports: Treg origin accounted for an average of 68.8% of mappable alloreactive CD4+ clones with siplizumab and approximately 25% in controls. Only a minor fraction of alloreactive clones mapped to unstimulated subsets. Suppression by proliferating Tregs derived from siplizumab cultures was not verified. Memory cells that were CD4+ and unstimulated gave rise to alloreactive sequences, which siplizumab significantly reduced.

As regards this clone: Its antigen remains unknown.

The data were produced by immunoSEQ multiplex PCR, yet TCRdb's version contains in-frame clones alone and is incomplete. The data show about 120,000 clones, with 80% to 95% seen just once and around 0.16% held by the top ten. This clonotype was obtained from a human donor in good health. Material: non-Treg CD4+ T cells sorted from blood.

The CDR3: CASSIGQGNQPQHF. CDR3 nucleotide sequence: TGTGCCAGCAGCATTGGACAGGGCAATCAGCCCCAGCATTTT. The chain recombines TRBV5-6 with TRBJ1-5; 7 bases are a match to TRBD1. V was pared by 4 bases and J by 2 bases, with 3 bases of the junction left unmatched. The CDR3 covers 14 residues. CDR1 and CDR2 (germline): SGHDT, YYEEEE.